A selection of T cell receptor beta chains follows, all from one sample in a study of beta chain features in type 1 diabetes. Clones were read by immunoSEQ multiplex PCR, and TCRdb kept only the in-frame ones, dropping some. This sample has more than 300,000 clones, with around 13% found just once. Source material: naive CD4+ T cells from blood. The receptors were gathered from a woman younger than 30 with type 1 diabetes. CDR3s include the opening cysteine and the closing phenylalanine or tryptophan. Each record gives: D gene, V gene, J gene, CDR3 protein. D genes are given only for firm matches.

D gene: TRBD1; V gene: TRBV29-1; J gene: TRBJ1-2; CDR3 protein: CSVDLGQGVYGYTF
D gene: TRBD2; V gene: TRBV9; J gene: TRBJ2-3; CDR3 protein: CASSVPGTSSQYF
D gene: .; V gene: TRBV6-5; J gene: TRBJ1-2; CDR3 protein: CASSRGLNYGYTF
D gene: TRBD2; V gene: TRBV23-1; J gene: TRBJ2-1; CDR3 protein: CASSRISGGSYNEQFF
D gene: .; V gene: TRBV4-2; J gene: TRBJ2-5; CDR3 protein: CASSQDLGRDLDETQYF
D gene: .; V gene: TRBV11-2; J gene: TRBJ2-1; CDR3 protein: CASSPGYREQFF
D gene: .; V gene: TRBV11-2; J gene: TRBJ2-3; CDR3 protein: CASSFDLRGSKISDTQYF
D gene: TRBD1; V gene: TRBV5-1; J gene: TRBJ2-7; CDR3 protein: CASSFGQGGYEQYF
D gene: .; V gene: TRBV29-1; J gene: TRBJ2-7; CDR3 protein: CSVRPDRAGEQYF
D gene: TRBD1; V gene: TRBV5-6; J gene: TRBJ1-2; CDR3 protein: CASSFPGQGASGYGYTF
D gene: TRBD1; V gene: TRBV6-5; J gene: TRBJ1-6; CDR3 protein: CASRDRVTSPLHF
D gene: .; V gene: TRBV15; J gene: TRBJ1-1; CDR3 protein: CATSRQEPNTEAFF
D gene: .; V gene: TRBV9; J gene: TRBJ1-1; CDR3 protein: CASSVARNTEAFF
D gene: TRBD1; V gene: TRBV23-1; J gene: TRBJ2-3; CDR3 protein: CASSQCPRQGLRDTQYF
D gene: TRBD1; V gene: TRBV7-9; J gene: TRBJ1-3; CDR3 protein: CASSLGGQAKNTIYF
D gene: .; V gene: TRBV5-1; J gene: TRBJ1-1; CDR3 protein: CASSLDRTNTEAFF
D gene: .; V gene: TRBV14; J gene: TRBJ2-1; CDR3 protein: CASTQTRSSYNEQFF
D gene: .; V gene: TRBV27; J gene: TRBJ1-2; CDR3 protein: CASRRSAGSSYGYTF
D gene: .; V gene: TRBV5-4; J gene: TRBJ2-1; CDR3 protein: CASSLQGSNEQFF
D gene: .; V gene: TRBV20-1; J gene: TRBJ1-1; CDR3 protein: CSALMNTEAFF
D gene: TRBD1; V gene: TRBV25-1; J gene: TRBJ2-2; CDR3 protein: CASRGGGTGRTGELFF
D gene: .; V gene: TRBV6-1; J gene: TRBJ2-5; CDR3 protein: CASSVGGDPQYF
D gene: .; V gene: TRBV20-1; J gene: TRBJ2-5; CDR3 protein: CSATEGTQYF
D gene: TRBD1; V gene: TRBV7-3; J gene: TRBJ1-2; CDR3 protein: CASSLGQGDGYTF
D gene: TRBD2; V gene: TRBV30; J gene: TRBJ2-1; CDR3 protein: CAWSVLLGRGYNEQFF
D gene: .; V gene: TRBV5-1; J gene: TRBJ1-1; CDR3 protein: CASSLQPSNTEAFF
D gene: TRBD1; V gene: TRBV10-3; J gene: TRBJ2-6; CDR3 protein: CAIRAGQVSAGANVLTF
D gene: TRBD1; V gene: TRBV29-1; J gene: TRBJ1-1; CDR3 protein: CSVVQGDTEAFF
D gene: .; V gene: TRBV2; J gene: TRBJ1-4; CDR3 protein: CASRALNEKLFF
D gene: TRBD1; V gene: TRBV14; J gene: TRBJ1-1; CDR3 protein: CASSRQGGGTEAFF
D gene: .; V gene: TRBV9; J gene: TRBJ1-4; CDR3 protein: CASSLGEPTNEKLFF
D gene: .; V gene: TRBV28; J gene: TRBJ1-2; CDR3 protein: CATKGNYGYTF
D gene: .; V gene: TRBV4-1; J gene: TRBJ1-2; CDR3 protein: CASSQVGRGPGYTF
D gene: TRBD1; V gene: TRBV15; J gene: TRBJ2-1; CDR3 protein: CATSRYGTGAGPNEQFF
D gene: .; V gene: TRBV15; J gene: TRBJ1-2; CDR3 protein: CATSRDSWAVANYGYTF
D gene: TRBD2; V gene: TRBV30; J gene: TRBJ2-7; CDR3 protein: CAWASGGAGYEQYF
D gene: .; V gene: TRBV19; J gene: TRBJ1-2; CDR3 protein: CASSLQGYGYTF
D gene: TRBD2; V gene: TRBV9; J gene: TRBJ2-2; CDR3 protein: CASSVSARLAGGLAGELFF
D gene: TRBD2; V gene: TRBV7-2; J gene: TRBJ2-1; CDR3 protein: CASSLVEVAGTYNEQFF
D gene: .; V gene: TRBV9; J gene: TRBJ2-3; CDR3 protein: CASSVGPSLGGTDTQYF
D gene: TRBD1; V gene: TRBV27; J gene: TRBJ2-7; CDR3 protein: CASSSGQGGEQYF
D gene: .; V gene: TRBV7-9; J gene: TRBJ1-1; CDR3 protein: CASSFRVNTEAFF
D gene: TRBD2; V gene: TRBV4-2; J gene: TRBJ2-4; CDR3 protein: CASSQEGLAYSKNIQYF
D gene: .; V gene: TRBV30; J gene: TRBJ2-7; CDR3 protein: CAWSRTVYEQYF
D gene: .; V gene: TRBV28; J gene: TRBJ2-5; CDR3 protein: CASSSRGETQYF
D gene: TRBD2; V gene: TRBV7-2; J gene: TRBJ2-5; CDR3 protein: CASRPAGTQETQYF
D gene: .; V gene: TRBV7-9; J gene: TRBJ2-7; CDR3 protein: CASSLRRGTPFGEQYF
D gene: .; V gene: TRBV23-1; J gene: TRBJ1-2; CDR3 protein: CASRDTCYTF
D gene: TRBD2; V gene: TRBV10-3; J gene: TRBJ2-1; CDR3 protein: CAIRGLEVNEQFF
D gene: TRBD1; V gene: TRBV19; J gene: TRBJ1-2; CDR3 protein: CASTSGQVNYGYTF
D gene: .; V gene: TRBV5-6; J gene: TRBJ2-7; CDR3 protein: CASSLRLLANEQYF
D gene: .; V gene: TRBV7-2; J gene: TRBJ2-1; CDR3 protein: CAIRLGGNNEQFF